This passage covers 25 T cell receptor beta chains from one sample sequenced in a study of OX40 agonist ivuxolimab in advanced cancers. The method behind the library was the immunoSEQ multiplex PCR assay. Drawn from immuneACCESS, this table holds only the in-frame rearrangements with V and J called that TCRdb kept. Clones are partly lost; checked studies trace under half to an unresolved V gene and leave the rest unexplained. Across this sample there are 65,000 to 80,000 clones, with around 80% seen only once. Roughly 0.5% of the sample is held by the ten biggest clonotypes. The sequences come from CD4+ or CD8+ T cells sorted from blood, collected in a trial of the OX40 agonist ivuxolimab. The receptors here all came from an adult with an advanced solid tumor such as melanoma, head and neck, liver or kidney cancer.

The sample holds a few counts of this clone. This chain connects TRBV19 to TRBJ2-4; D tentatively reads TRBD1 or TRBD2 (5 bases each). The CDR3 runs to 20 residues. V dropped 6 bases and J dropped 1 base, with 28 bases sitting between them. From germline, CDR1 is LNHDA and CDR2 SQIVND (reference sequence). CDR3 loop: CASSKNQLPGRGDAKNIQYF. The CDR3 DNA reads as TGTGCCAGTAGCAAGAACCAGCTGCCGGGAAGAGGGGACGCCAAAAACATTCAGTACTTC.

This chain joins TRBV5-1 and TRBJ2-5; 7 bases fit TRBD1. Trimming removed 8 bases from V and 2 bases from J; junction bases left unmatched: 9. The CDR3 covers 14 residues. Germline V lookup: CDR1 SGHRS, CDR2 YFSETQ. Written as DNA, the CDR3 is TGCGCCAGTGGGGCAGGGGGTTATCAAGAGACCCAGTACTTC. It codes for CASGAGGYQETQYF.

The chain combines TRBV5-1 with TRBJ2-1; a possible D gene is TRBD1 (5 bases). Trimming shortened V by 0 bases and J by 1 base, and 8 bases separated the two germline ends. From germline, CDR1 is SGHRS and CDR2 YFSETQ. The length of the CDR3 is 15 residues. The CDR3 DNA is TGCGCCAGCAGCTTGGGGGCAGGGTCCTACAATGAGCAGTTCTTC. It specifies CASSLGAGSYNEQFF.

The genes are TRBV6-5 and TRBJ2-4, with D perhaps TRBD1 or TRBD2 (5 bases each). Deletions cut 8 bases from V and 1 base from J, with 12 bases between. The V gene's germline CDR1 is MNHEY and CDR2 SVGAGI. The CDR3 is made up of 14 amino acids. DNA of the CDR3: TGTGCCAGCTCCGTCGGGGCGGCCAAAAACATTCAGTACTTC. Amino acids: CASSVGAAKNIQYF.

The rearrangement uses TRBV6-1 and TRBJ2-7; 9 nucleotides agree with TRBD1. J gave up 4 bases and V 1 base, and 5 bases lay outside the gene matches. Germline CDR1 and CDR2: MNHNS and SASEGT. The CDR3 contains 15 residues. The CDR3 DNA sequence: TGTGCCAGCAGTGAAGGGATGGGACAGGGATACGAGCAGTACTTC. Translation: CASSEGMGQGYEQYF.

The V call is TRBV13, the J call TRBJ1-6; D is possibly TRBD1 (5 bases). The CDR3 sequence is 16 residues long. V was pared by 2 bases and J by 7 bases, with 15 bases between. CDR1 PRHDT and CDR2 FYEKMQ come from the germline V gene (reference sequence). The CDR3 region is CASSLSRRQGNSPLHF. The CDR3 DNA follows: TGTGCCAGCAGCTTAAGTCGTCGGCAGGGAAATTCACCCCTCCACTTT. Full variable domain (missing parts from reference TRBV13 and TRBJ1-6): AAGVIQSPRHLIKEKRETATLKCYPIPRHDTVYWYQQGPGQDPQFLISFYEKMQSDKGSIPDRFSAQQFSDYHSELNMSSLELGDSALYFCASSLSRRQGNSPLHFGNGTRLTVT.

The chain recombines TRBV28 with TRBJ2-5, with TRBD1 identical over 9 bases. The CDR3 spans 16 residues. In germline, CDR1 is MDHEN, CDR2 SYDVKM. V gave up 7 bases and J gave up 1 base; unmatched junction bases: 10. CDR3 bases: TGTGCCAGCACCTCTGCGGGACAGGGTGTCCAAGAGACCCAGTACTTC. Amino acids: CASTSAGQGVQETQYF.

This clone has a single count. CDR3 protein: CASSSMVGNQPQHF. The CDR3, as DNA: TGTGCCAGCAGCTCAATGGTTGGCAATCAGCCCCAGCATTTT. The chain couples TRBV11-2 to TRBJ1-5; D gene uncertain. This CDR3 spans 14 amino acids. CDR1 is SGHAT and CDR2 is FQNNGV in the germline V gene. Trimming cost V 4 bases and J 2 bases, with 9 bases left between them.

V gene TRBV11-3 combines with J gene TRBJ2-7; 13 bases fit TRBD2. Per the germline V gene, CDR1 is SGHNT and CDR2 is YENEEA. J gave up 1 base and V 4 bases, and 1 base lay outside the gene matches. The CDR3 has 15 residues. DNA of the CDR3: TGTGCCAGCAGCTCGGGACTAGCGGGGTCCTACGAGCAGTACTTC. Translated: CASSSGLAGSYEQYF.

In the case of this clone: One end of the junction fails to match germline, which may point to a read error. This chain joins TRBV28 and TRBJ1-5; D perhaps matches TRBD1 (6 bases). The CDR3 contains 14 residues. Germline CDR1 MDHEN, CDR2 SYDVKM. The chain's CDR3 is CASSFSGNGQPRHF. CDR3 DNA: TGTGCCAGCAGTTTTAGCGGGAACGGACAGCCCCGGCATTTT.

In nucleotides, the CDR3 is TGTGCCAGCAGTTACGAGGGGGACCTCTATGGCTACACCTTC. Its translation: CASSYEGDLYGYTF. V is TRBV6-6 and J is TRBJ1-2; a weak D match, TRBD1 (6 bases). Germline V gives CDR1 MNHNY, CDR2 SVGAGI (reference sequence). V was clipped by 2 bases and J by 4 bases, with 11 bases between them. This CDR3 has 14 amino acids.

The DNA of the CDR3 is TGTGCCAGCAGTGGGGGAGACGACACAGATACGCAGTATTTT. Its translation: CASSGGDDTDTQYF. V and J are TRBV6-1 and TRBJ2-3, with D perhaps TRBD2 (5 bases). The germline V gene encodes CDR1 MNHNS and CDR2 SASEGT. The V end lost 4 bases, the J end lost 2 bases, and 10 bases lay between the germline ends. The CDR3 length is 14 residues.

This chain joins TRBV19 and TRBJ2-7; a weak D match, TRBD1 (5 bases). Between the trimmed V and J ends, which lost 8 bases and 0 bases, there was a span of 11 bases. Germline CDR1 and CDR2: LNHDA and SQIVND (reference sequence). The length of the CDR3 is 13 residues. CDR3 nucleotides: TGTGCCAGTGGGGCAACAGCCTCCTACGAGCAGTACTTC. Protein product: CASGATASYEQYF.

J is TRBJ2-5 and V is TRBV15; D is possibly TRBD2 (6 bases). Germline assignment: CDR1 LNHNV and CDR2 YYDKDF (reference sequence). This CDR3 is 15 amino acids long. The germline V and J ends were trimmed by 1 base and 4 bases, with 13 bases remaining between them. The CDR3 protein is CATSRAKGLLETQYF. The CDR3 DNA sequence: TGTGCCACCAGCAGAGCGAAGGGACTCCTAGAGACCCAGTACTTC.

The chain combines TRBV18 with TRBJ2-1; 7 bases agree with TRBD1. The V segment lost 0 bases and the J segment 0 bases; nucleotides outside the gene matches: 5. Per germline, CDR1 KGHSH and CDR2 LQKENI. This CDR3 region has 17 residues. The CDR3 loop reads CASSPPKGASSYNEQFF. The CDR3, as DNA: TGTGCCAGCTCACCACCGAAGGGGGCCAGCTCCTACAATGAGCAGTTCTTC.

The chain recombines TRBV5-5 with TRBJ1-1, with D perhaps TRBD1 (5 bases). This CDR3 has 15 amino acids. Trimming took 1 base from V and 1 from J, leaving 11 bases between them. Germline values: CDR1 SGHKS, CDR2 YYEKEE (reference sequence). The CDR3 nucleotides read TGTGCCAGCAGCTTGTACGGGGGGAAGAACACTGAAGCTTTCTTT. This gives the protein CASSLYGGKNTEAFF.

This clone occurred once. V usage is TRBV15 and J usage is TRBJ2-3; D unclear. Germline CDR1 and CDR2: LNHNV and YYDKDF (reference sequence). V was shortened by 4 bases and J by 2 bases, with 10 bases between the two germline ends. CDR3 size: 14 residues. The CDR3 sequence is CATSIDGNTDTQYF. The CDR3 coding sequence is TGTGCCACCAGCATAGACGGAAACACAGATACGCAGTATTTT.

This clone was found a few times. The rearrangement links TRBV5-1 to TRBJ1-3; D is possibly TRBD1 (5 bases). This CDR3 region has 17 residues. Deletions cut 2 bases from V and 2 bases from J, with 17 bases between. Germline V gene sequence: CDR1 SGHRS, CDR2 YFSETQ. This chain's CDR3 is CASSFSGGVGTGNTIYF. Written as DNA, the CDR3 is TGCGCCAGCAGCTTTTCTGGGGGAGTAGGCACTGGAAACACCATATATTTT.

This clone was counted once. The chain employs TRBV6-5 and TRBJ2-3; tentative D call: TRBD1 (6 bases). Germline assignment: CDR1 MNHEY and CDR2 SVGAGI. The CDR3 runs to 14 residues. V dropped 2 bases and J dropped 6 bases, with 12 bases sitting between them. CDR3 sequence: CASSYHSGQDTQYF. CDR3 DNA sequence: TGTGCCAGCAGTTACCACAGCGGACAGGATACGCAGTATTTT.

The J gene is TRBJ2-7, the V gene TRBV2; 9 bases are a match to TRBD2. The CDR3 covers 15 residues. Germline CDR1 is SNHLY and CDR2 is FYNNEI. Trimming cost V 6 bases and J 0 bases; bases outside gene matches: 6. The CDR3 sequence: CASRRLADPSYEQYF. The DNA for the CDR3 is TGTGCCAGCAGACGACTAGCGGATCCCTCCTACGAGCAGTACTTC.

The V gene is TRBV28, the J gene TRBJ1-1, with 9 bases identical to TRBD1. The trim removed 4 bases at V and 8 bases at J, leaving 11 bases unmatched. Germline-derived CDR1 and CDR2 are MDHEN and SYDVKM. This CDR3 has 15 amino acids. The CDR3: CASSSRTGGGSEAFF. CDR3 bases: TGTGCCAGCAGTTCCCGCACAGGGGGCGGCTCAGAAGCTTTCTTT.

This chain uses TRBV11-2 with TRBJ1-2; D call uncertain. This CDR3 has 13 amino acids. Germline CDR1 and CDR2: SGHAT and FQNNGV. Trimming took 5 bases from V and 8 from J, leaving 15 bases between them. CDR3 sequence reads: CASSQPGRGGYTF. The DNA for the CDR3 is TGTGCCAGCAGCCAACCGGGAAGAGGGGGCTACACCTTC.

This chain links TRBV11-1 with TRBJ2-7, with 7 bases lining up with TRBD2. Germline trimming cut 2 bases from V and 4 bases from J; bases unmatched to any gene: 5. The CDR3 consists of 14 residues. Germline V gives CDR1 SGHAT, CDR2 FQDESV (reference sequence). CDR3 sequence reads: CASSLKIGGYEQYF. CDR3 bases: TGTGCCAGCAGCTTAAAAATCGGGGGGTACGAGCAGTACTTC. Complete variable domain (other parts from reference TRBV11-1 and TRBJ2-7): EAEVAQSPRYKITEKSQAVAFWCDPISGHATLYWYRQILGQGPELLVQFQDESVVDDSQLPKDRFSAERLKGVDSTLKIQPAELGDSAMYLCASSLKIGGYEQYFGPGTRLTVT.

This clone came up a few times. This chain joins TRBV7-2 and TRBJ1-5; D unclear. This CDR3 is 13 amino acids long. Germline CDR1 reads SGHTA; CDR2 reads FQGNSA. Trimming stripped 5 bases from V and 6 bases from J, with 11 bases between. The CDR3 reads CASSEDLGQPQHF. The CDR3 DNA reads as TGTGCCAGCAGCGAGGATCTGGGTCAGCCCCAGCATTTT.

The chain combines TRBV5-5 with TRBJ2-6; possibly TRBD1 for D (6 bases). This CDR3 has 14 amino acids. V lost 7 bases to trimming and J lost 2 bases, with 10 bases between them. Germline V gives CDR1 SGHKS, CDR2 YYEKEE (reference sequence). The CDR3 sequence: CASGTGTGANVLTF. In DNA form, the CDR3 reads TGTGCCAGCGGCACAGGGACTGGGGCCAACGTCCTGACTTTC.